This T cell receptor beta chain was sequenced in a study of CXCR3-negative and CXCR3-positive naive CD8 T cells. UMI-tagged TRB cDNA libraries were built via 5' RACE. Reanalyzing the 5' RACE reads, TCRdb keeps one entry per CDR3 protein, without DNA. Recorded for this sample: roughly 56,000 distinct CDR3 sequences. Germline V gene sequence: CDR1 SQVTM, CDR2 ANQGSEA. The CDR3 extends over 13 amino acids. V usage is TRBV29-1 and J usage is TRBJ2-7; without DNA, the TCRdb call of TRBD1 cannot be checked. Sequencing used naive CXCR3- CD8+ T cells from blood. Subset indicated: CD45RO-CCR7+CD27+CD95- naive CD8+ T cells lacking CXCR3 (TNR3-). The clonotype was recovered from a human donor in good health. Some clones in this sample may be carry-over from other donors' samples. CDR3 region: CSAGQGFSYEQYF.